This T cell receptor (beta chain) was found in a study of blood T cells in healthy people across ages. Study-wide results and limits: Age advanced and TCR beta diversity per million T cells fell, roughly linearly.

The authors ran a second PCR of about 6 to 11 cycles using a sample-barcoded 5' primer and a J-beta primer mix. TCRdb processed the 5' RACE reads anew with MiXCR; each CDR3 protein has one entry. The table shows about 1.5 million distinct CDR3 sequences, with roughly 40% occurring only once. Points on this clonotype: Its antigen is not identified.

Germline CDR1 KGHDR, CDR2 SFDVKD. The CDR3 is made up of 13 amino acids. The V gene lost 3 bases and the J gene lost 6 bases, with 9 bases spanning the gap. The sequencing sample was made of blood. The TCR sequence derives from a young woman in good health. This chain links TRBV24-1 with TRBJ2-3; D uncertain. The CDR3 spells CATSDAAEDTQYF. In DNA, the CDR3 is TGTGCCACCAGTGATGCGGCGGAGGATACGCAGTATTTT.